The rows below give T cell receptor beta chains drawn from one sample of a study of early T cells in non-severe SARS-CoV-2 infection. TCRdb ran MiXCR on the 5' RACE reads and lists one entry per CDR3 protein. The sample yields 59,000 or so distinct CDR3 sequences, roughly 12% seen once. The sequencing used whole blood, collected at baseline. Receptors originate from an adult who was a healthcare worker with PCR-confirmed SARS-CoV-2 infection or an uninfected control (not recorded which). CDR3s include the opening cysteine and the closing phenylalanine or tryptophan. Each record gives: D gene, V gene, CDR3 length, J gene, clone size, CDR3 protein, CDR3 DNA. A D gene is named only where the DNA matches it firmly. Clone size is stated in some rows and not others, as once, few, many or a class when expanded.

.,TRBV7-2,16,TRBJ1-3,few,CASSLAVGSSGNTIYF,TGTGCCAGCAGCTTAGCTGTGGGCAGCTCTGGAAACACCATATATTTT
TRBD2,TRBV3-1,12,TRBJ2-7,few,CASSLAGTEQYF,TGTGCCAGCAGTCTAGCGGGAACCGAGCAGTACTTC
.,TRBV28,16,TRBJ2-2,many,CATQGLAGAEVGELFF,TGTGCCACTCAAGGGCTCGCAGGGGCTGAGGTCGGGGAGCTGTTTTTT
.,TRBV7-9,13,TRBJ2-3,few,CASSLLLLGTQYF,TGTGCCAGCAGCTTGTTGCTTCTAGGTACGCAGTATTTT
TRBD1,TRBV27,17,TRBJ1-5,few,CASSPRRDRGQNQPQHF,TGTGCCAGCAGTCCTAGGCGGGACAGGGGGCAGAATCAGCCCCAGCATTTT
TRBD1,TRBV20-1,16,TRBJ1-5,.,CSARDLGQGGSQPQHF,TGCAGTGCTAGAGATCTTGGACAGGGTGGGAGTCAGCCCCAGCATTTT
TRBD1,TRBV4-1,15,TRBJ2-7,many,CASSQAGQGFDEQYF,TGCGCCAGCAGCCAAGCGGGACAGGGCTTCGACGAGCAGTACTTC
.,TRBV19,11,TRBJ2-1,.,CASKGGSEQFF,TGTGCCAGTAAAGGAGGGAGTGAGCAGTTCTTC
TRBD1,TRBV20-1,14,TRBJ2-7,.,CSAVSGTGVYEQYF,TGCAGTGCTGTTTCCGGGACAGGGGTGTACGAGCAGTACTTC
.,TRBV24-1,14,TRBJ2-3,many,CATKGPQDSDTQYF,TGTGCCACCAAGGGGCCCCAAGATTCAGATACGCAGTATTTT
.,TRBV6-2/TRBV6-3,16,TRBJ2-7,few,CASSYTLEDGTYEQYF,TGTGCCAGCAGTTACACACTCGAGGACGGGACCTACGAGCAGTACTTC
.,TRBV9,14,TRBJ1-2,many,CASSRPSGDGGYTF,TGTGCCAGCAGCCGCCCGTCGGGGGATGGCGGCTACACCTTC
.,TRBV28,13,TRBJ2-7,many,CASSLTASYEQYF,TGTGCCAGCAGTTTGACGGCTTCCTACGAGCAGTACTTC
.,TRBV12-5,14,TRBJ2-3,once,CASGLVQYTDTQYF,TGTGCTAGTGGTTTGGTCCAATACACAGATACGCAGTATTTT
TRBD1,TRBV6-6,14,TRBJ2-1,many,CASSSTGVVGEQFF,TGTGCCAGCAGTTCGACAGGGGTAGTAGGAGAGCAGTTCTTC
.,TRBV4-3,17,TRBJ2-7,.,CASSQDFGGFFSYEQYF,TGCGCCAGCAGCCAAGATTTTGGCGGCTTCTTCTCCTACGAGCAGTACTTC
.,TRBV6-4,13,TRBJ2-2,.,CASSEGDTGELFF,TGTGCCAGCAGTGAGGGAGACACCGGGGAGCTGTTTTTT
.,TRBV20-1,14,TRBJ2-7,.,CSAREGRSSYEQYF,TGCAGTGCTAGAGAGGGGAGGAGCTCCTACGAGCAGTACTTC
TRBD2,TRBV30,15,TRBJ2-1,.,CAWSVVLAGYNEQFF,TGTGCCTGGAGTGTCGTACTAGCGGGGTACAATGAGCAGTTCTTC
.,TRBV18,13,TRBJ2-3,once,CASSPRQKDTQYF,TGTGCCAGCTCACCCAGACAGAAAGATACGCAGTATTTT
TRBD2,TRBV29-1,15,TRBJ2-5,many,CSVEGTSGRQETQYF,TGCAGCGTTGAAGGGACTAGCGGGAGGCAAGAGACCCAGTACTTC
TRBD2,TRBV20-1,16,TRBJ2-1,many,CSATISGKSSYNEQFF,TGCAGTGCTACTATTAGCGGGAAAAGCTCCTACAATGAGCAGTTCTTC
.,TRBV29-1,15,TRBJ2-2,.,CSVADGGSNTGELFF,TGCAGCGTGGCGGACGGGGGCTCGAACACCGGGGAGCTGTTTTTT
.,TRBV6-4,14,TRBJ1-6,.,CASRGDGQGSPLHF,TGTGCCAGCAGAGGGGACGGCCAAGGTTCCCCCCTCCACTTT
.,TRBV19,15,TRBJ2-1,few,CASSRRASSYNEQFF,TGTGCCAGTAGCAGGAGGGCCAGCTCCTACAATGAGCAGTTCTTC
.,TRBV29-1,11,TRBJ2-1,.,CSVRTPGLFLF,TGCAGCGTTCGGACTCCGGGACTCTTCCTCTTC
TRBD2,TRBV4-2,13,TRBJ2-1,few,CASSQDAGGEQFF,TGTGCCAGCAGCCAAGATGCGGGGGGTGAGCAGTTCTTC
TRBD2,TRBV5-6,16,TRBJ2-5,many,CASSLRLAGSQETQYF,TGTGCCAGCAGCTTGAGACTAGCGGGGAGCCAAGAGACCCAGTACTTC
.,TRBV19,15,TRBJ2-7,.,CASSTPGRPFYEQYF,TGTGCCAGTAGTACCCCGGGACGCCCTTTCTACGAGCAGTACTTC
.,TRBV18,13,TRBJ2-1,few,CASSPDTHNEQFF,TGTGCCAGCTCACCGGATACCCACAATGAGCAGTTCTTC
.,TRBV12-3/TRBV12-4,13,TRBJ1-1,few,CASRLGVNTEAFF,TGTGCCAGCAGGTTGGGGGTGAACACTGAAGCTTTCTTT
TRBD1,TRBV7-2,15,TRBJ2-7,.,CASSTPRDSVGEQYF,TGTGCCAGCAGCACCCCTCGGGACAGCGTCGGCGAGCAGTACTTC
TRBD1,TRBV18,15,TRBJ1-2,.,CASSPPWTGDYGYTF,TGTGCCAGCTCACCACCCTGGACAGGGGACTATGGCTACACCTTC
.,TRBV9,13,TRBJ2-2,once,CASSVISAGELFF,TGTGCCAGCAGCGTAATATCGGCCGGGGAGCTGTTTTTT
.,TRBV6-5,10,TRBJ2-1,.,CASRGNEQFF,TGTGCCAGCAGGGGTAATGAGCAGTTCTTC
TRBD1,TRBV27,17,TRBJ1-1,.,CASRPVPTGIGVTEAFF,TGTGCCAGCAGGCCCGTCCCGACAGGGATCGGGGTTACTGAAGCTTTCTTT
.,TRBV24-1,15,TRBJ2-7,few,CATSDQTDPRSEQYF,TGTGCCACCAGTGACCAGACCGACCCTAGATCTGAGCAGTACTTC
.,TRBV18,11,TRBJ1-3,few,CASSITLTIYF,TGTGCCAGCTCAATCACCCTCACCATATATTTT
.,TRBV11-2,17,TRBJ2-2,many,CASNNHGTRSLSGELFF,TGTGCCAGCAACAACCACGGTACTAGGAGTCTTAGCGGGGAGCTGTTTTTT
.,TRBV18,13,TRBJ2-7,few,CASSPQGTREQYF,TGTGCCAGCTCACCTCAGGGGACGCGCGAGCAGTACTTC
.,TRBV18,11,TRBJ2-5,few,CASSPEETQYF,TGTGCCAGCTCACCGGAAGAGACCCAGTACTTC
.,TRBV7-2,14,TRBJ1-1,.,CASSPYDRPTEAFF,TGTGCCAGCAGCCCGTATGACAGACCCACTGAAGCTTTCTTT
TRBD2,TRBV20-1,14,TRBJ2-3,.,CSASMAGASDTQYF,TGCAGTGCTAGCATGGCGGGAGCTTCAGATACGCAGTATTTT
.,TRBV7-9,16,TRBJ2-5,few,CASSLVRDRRGETQYF,TGTGCCAGCAGCTTAGTCCGGGACCGTAGGGGAGAGACCCAGTACTTC
.,TRBV9,14,TRBJ1-4,many,CASSVEGDNEKLFF,TGTGCCAGCAGCGTAGAAGGGGATAATGAAAAACTGTTTTTT
.,TRBV7-8,14,TRBJ2-5,.,CAGSPRGDGETQYF,TGTGCCGGCAGCCCTAGGGGGGACGGAGAGACCCAGTACTTC
TRBD1,TRBV25-1,16,TRBJ1-4,few,CASSVGFRDRDEKLFF,TGTGCCAGCAGTGTAGGCTTCCGGGACAGGGACGAAAAACTGTTTTTT
.,TRBV20-1,14,TRBJ2-7,.,CSATYRPASYEQYF,TGCAGTGCCACTTATCGGCCCGCTTCCTACGAGCAGTACTTC
.,TRBV6-4,13,TRBJ2-1,.,CASSKDSYNEQFF,TGTGCCAGCAGTAAGGACAGCTACAATGAGCAGTTCTTC
.,TRBV6-2/TRBV6-3,15,TRBJ2-1,.,CASSYEGASYNEQFF,TGTGCCAGCAGTTACGAGGGAGCCTCCTACAATGAGCAGTTCTTC
.,TRBV2,12,TRBJ2-1,.,CASSEAAGEQFF,TGTGCCAGCAGTGAAGCGGCGGGTGAGCAGTTCTTC
TRBD1,TRBV7-9,15,TRBJ2-6,few,CASSLAGQEPGVLTF,TGTGCCAGCAGCTTAGCGGGACAGGAGCCGGGCGTCCTGACTTTC
TRBD1,TRBV23-1,14,TRBJ2-3,once,CASSPGQGTDTQYF,TGCGCCAGCAGCCCCGGACAGGGCACAGATACGCAGTATTTT